The 20 T cell receptor beta chains presented below share a single source sample, sequenced in a study of beta chain features in type 1 diabetes. Of the isolated RNA, all was reverse transcribed, and so the sequenced material was expressed TCRB transcripts. TCRdb's copy holds only in-frame clones and misses some; the assay was immunoSEQ multiplex PCR. The table has about 370,000 clones, around 16% seen once; the top ten hold around 0.02%. The sequenced sample consisted of naive CD4+ T cells from blood. The receptors were sampled from a woman aged 18-35 years in good health.

This clone turned up a few times. V is TRBV29-1 and J is TRBJ1-2; D unresolved. This CDR3 has 10 amino acids. From germline, CDR1 is SQVTM and CDR2 ANQGSEA. Trimming removed 4 bases from V and 5 bases from J, with 5 bases in between. Here the CDR3 reads CSVVTYGYTF. In DNA form, the CDR3 reads TGCAGCGTTGTGACATATGGCTACACCTTC. The full variable domain, rest sourced from reference TRBV29-1 and TRBJ1-2, is SAVISQKPSRDICQRGTSLTIQCQVDSQVTMMFWYRQQPGQSLTLIATANQGSEATYESGFVIDKFPISRPNLTFSTLTVSNMSPEDSSIYLCSVVTYGYTFGSGTRLTVV.

The sample holds a few counts of this clone. The chain uses TRBV29-1 and TRBJ1-1; TRBD1 matches at 8 bases. CDR1 and CDR2 (germline): SQVTM, ANQGSEA. The CDR3 runs to 15 residues. Trimming cost V 6 bases and J 0 bases; bases outside gene matches: 9. This CDR3 reads CSVLVRTGLNTEAFF. CDR3 nucleotides: TGCAGCGTACTCGTCCGGACAGGGTTGAACACTGAAGCTTTCTTT.

The V and J genes are TRBV7-6 and TRBJ1-5; no clear D. V lost 1 base and J lost 5, with 9 bases in between. Germline V gene sequence: CDR1 SGHVS, CDR2 FNYEAQ. The CDR3 is 14 residues long. Written as DNA, the CDR3 is TGTGCCAGCAGCTTAGAATCCCGAGATCAGCCCCAGCATTTT. Translating gives CASSLESRDQPQHF.

V and J are TRBV5-1 and TRBJ2-1, with D maybe TRBD1 (6 bases). Trimming removed 3 bases from V and 5 bases from J, with 12 bases in between. Per the germline V gene, CDR1 is SGHRS and CDR2 is YFSETQ. This CDR3 is built from 14 residues. The CDR3 coding sequence is TGCGCCAGCAGCTCAGGGGTCCCAAACAATGAGCAGTTCTTC. It codes for CASSSGVPNNEQFF.

This clone showed up just a few times. In nucleotides, the CDR3 is TGTGCCAGCAGTGAAACCAGGGGGCAGTCGAGTCAGCCCCAGCATTTT. It encodes CASSETRGQSSQPQHF. The chain has TRBV2 and TRBJ1-5; 8 bases match TRBD1. The CDR3 contains 16 residues. Germline V CDR1 and CDR2: SNHLY, FYNNEI. With V trimmed by 2 bases and J by 6 bases, 9 bases remained unmatched.

In this sample, this clone turned up a few times. The gene calls are TRBV5-6 and TRBJ2-3; D is undetermined. Germline CDR1 SGHDT, CDR2 YYEEEE. The germline V and J ends were trimmed by 5 bases and 2 bases, with 18 bases remaining between them. The CDR3 is 16 residues long. In DNA form, the CDR3 reads TGTGCCAGCAGGCCGAGACAAGAATACTTCACAGATACGCAGTATTTT. This translates into CASRPRQEYFTDTQYF.

This clone was detected only a few times. The V call is TRBV7-8, the J call TRBJ1-5, with 9 bases matching TRBD1. The CDR3 contains 19 residues. V was pared by 4 bases and J by 1 base, with 14 bases of the junction left unmatched. From germline, CDR1 is SGHVS and CDR2 FQNEAQ. The CDR3 is CASSSHAGQGWYSNQPQHF. DNA of the CDR3: TGTGCCAGCAGCTCCCACGCGGGACAGGGATGGTACAGCAATCAGCCCCAGCATTTT.

This clone has only a few counts. This chain links TRBV30 with TRBJ2-7, with TRBD1 as a possible D gene (5 bases). CDR3 size: 15 residues. Trimming left V 6 bases short and J 0 bases short, with 18 bases between. The germline gives CDR1 GTSNPN, CDR2 SVGIG (reference sequence). The CDR3 protein is CACSPPGHSSYEQYF. DNA for the CDR3: TGTGCCTGTTCGCCCCCCGGACACAGCTCCTACGAGCAGTACTTC. Full variable domain (missing parts from reference TRBV30 and TRBJ2-7): SQTIHQWPATLVQPVGSPLSLECTVEGTSNPNLYWYRQAAGRGLQLLFYSVGIGQISSEVPQNLSASRPQDRQFILSSKKLLLSDSGFYLCACSPPGHSSYEQYFGPGTRLTVT.

The chain couples TRBV18 to TRBJ1-1; the D is unclear. Trimming removed 2 bases at V and 2 bases at J, with 9 bases between. Germline CDR1 and CDR2: KGHSH and LQKENI. The CDR3 is 14 amino acids. CDR3 in DNA: TGTGCCAGCTCACCAATAGAAACCAACACTGAAGCTTTCTTT. Its protein product is CASSPIETNTEAFF.

A few counts support this clone. The chain is built from TRBV28 and TRBJ2-3; 14 bases match TRBD2. V was pared by 6 bases and J by 4 bases, with 12 bases of the junction left unmatched. CDR1 is MDHEN and CDR2 is SYDVKM in the germline V gene. CDR3 length: 18 residues. The CDR3 spells CASSVPGLAGVGADTQYF. Written as DNA, the CDR3 is TGTGCCAGCAGCGTCCCGGGACTAGCGGGAGTGGGCGCAGATACGCAGTATTTT.

V usage is TRBV9 and J usage is TRBJ2-7; D unresolved. The CDR3 has 13 residues. CDR1 is SGDLS and CDR2 is YYNGEE in the germline V gene. V lost 0 bases, J lost 3 bases, and 7 bases lay in between. CDR3 sequence reads: CASSVDPIYEQYF. CDR3 bases: TGTGCCAGCAGCGTAGATCCCATCTACGAGCAGTACTTC. Looking up the rest from reference TRBV9 and TRBJ2-7 gives the full variable domain: DSGVTQTPKHLITATGQRVTLRCSPRSGDLSVYWYQQSLDQGLQFLIQYYNGEERAKGNILERFSAQQFPDLHSELNLSSLELGDSALYFCASSVDPIYEQYFGPGTRLTVT.

This clone was counted a few times. The rearrangement joins TRBV28 to TRBJ2-5; the D gene is possibly TRBD1 (5 bases). The V gene's germline CDR1 is MDHEN and CDR2 SYDVKM. V shed 7 bases and J shed 5 bases, with 11 bases lying between them. CDR3 length: 12 residues. The CDR3 DNA follows: TGTGCCAGCAACAGGCGCCCTGAGACCCAGTACTTC. Its protein product is CASNRRPETQYF.

This chain joins TRBV20-1 and TRBJ2-7; no clear D gene. The length of the CDR3 is 11 residues. V lost 3 bases and J 6 bases, leaving 9 bases between the germline ends. Germline V gene lookup returns CDR1 DFQATT and CDR2 SNEGSKA (reference sequence). CDR3 sequence (DNA): TGCAGTGCTAGCGGTCCGAGCGAGCAGTACTTC. The encoded protein is CSASGPSEQYF.

This clone has just a few counts. The rearrangement joins TRBV2 to TRBJ2-2; D call uncertain. CDR1 is SNHLY, CDR2 FYNNEI, per germline. V gave up 4 bases and J gave up 2 bases, with 11 bases separating them. This CDR3 has 15 amino acids. CDR3 sequence: CASSASSVNTGELFF. DNA for the CDR3: TGTGCCAGCAGTGCTTCGAGCGTAAACACCGGGGAGCTGTTTTTT.

The rearrangement links TRBV5-1 to TRBJ2-6, with D perhaps TRBD2 (5 bases). The V gene lost 4 bases and the J gene lost 2 bases, with 7 bases spanning the gap. CDR3 size: 14 residues. Germline values: CDR1 SGHRS, CDR2 YFSETQ. Written as DNA, the CDR3 is TGCGCCAGCAGCCCCGGGGCTGGGGCCAACGTCCTGACTTTC. Translation gives CASSPGAGANVLTF.

This chain joins TRBV29-1 and TRBJ2-1; D perhaps matches TRBD1 (5 bases). The CDR3 has 14 amino acids. Between the trimmed V and J ends, which lost 5 bases and 5 bases, there was a span of 16 bases. The germline gives CDR1 SQVTM, CDR2 ANQGSEA. CDR3 bases: TGCAGCGTTCAAGGACAATTGTTGAACAATGAGCAGTTCTTC. It yields the protein CSVQGQLLNNEQFF.

This clone occurred a few times. It is unclear where the CDR3 begins or ends on the DNA, so no DNA is shown, and the CDR3 is as TCRdb lists it. The gene calls are TRBV19 and TRBJ2-1; whether TRBD2, the table's D call, matches the DNA was not checked. The V gene's germline CDR1 is LNHDA and CDR2 SQIVND (reference sequence). The CDR3 is made up of 18 amino acids, end residues included. The CDR3 sequence is CASTSGLAGEVTYNEQFF.

The rearrangement uses TRBV28 and TRBJ2-1; 7 bases agree with TRBD1. The V and J ends lost 9 bases and 6 bases, in that order; junction bases with no gene match: 8. CDR3 length: 13 amino acids. Per germline, CDR1 MDHEN and CDR2 SYDVKM. The CDR3 DNA sequence: TGTGCCAGTATACGGGGACAGACCAATGAGCAGTTCTTC. Protein sequence: CASIRGQTNEQFF.

CDR3 residues: CAWSVAAGIPYEQFF. The CDR3 bases are TGTGCCTGGAGTGTAGCGGCGGGAATCCCCTATGAGCAGTTCTTC. V usage is TRBV30 and J usage is TRBJ2-1; tentatively, D is TRBD2 (6 bases). This CDR3 contains 15 residues. Germline V gene data show CDR1 as GTSNPN and CDR2 as SVGIG (reference sequence). Between the trimmed V and J ends, which lost 0 bases and 8 bases, there was a span of 17 bases.

The chain recombines TRBV18 with TRBJ2-1, with 7 nucleotides matching TRBD1. V shed 6 bases, J shed 8 bases, and the junction held 4 bases outside the gene matches. The CDR3 covers 12 residues. Per germline, CDR1 KGHSH and CDR2 LQKENI. CDR3 amino acids: CASSRDSHEQFF. CDR3 bases: TGTGCCAGCTCCCGGGACAGTCATGAGCAGTTCTTC.